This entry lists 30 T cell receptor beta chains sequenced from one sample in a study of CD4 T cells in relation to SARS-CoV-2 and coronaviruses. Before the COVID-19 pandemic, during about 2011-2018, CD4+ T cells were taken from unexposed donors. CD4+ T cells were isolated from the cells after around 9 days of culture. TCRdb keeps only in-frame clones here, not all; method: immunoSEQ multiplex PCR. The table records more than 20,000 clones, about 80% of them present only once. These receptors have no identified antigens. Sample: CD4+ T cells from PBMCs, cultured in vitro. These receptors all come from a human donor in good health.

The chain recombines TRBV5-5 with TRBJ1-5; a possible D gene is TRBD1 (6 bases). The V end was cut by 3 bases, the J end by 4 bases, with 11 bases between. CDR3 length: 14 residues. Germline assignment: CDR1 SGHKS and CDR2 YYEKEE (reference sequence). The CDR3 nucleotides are TGTGCCAGCAGCTGGACAGTAGAAAATCAGCCCCAGCATTTT. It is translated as CASSWTVENQPQHF.

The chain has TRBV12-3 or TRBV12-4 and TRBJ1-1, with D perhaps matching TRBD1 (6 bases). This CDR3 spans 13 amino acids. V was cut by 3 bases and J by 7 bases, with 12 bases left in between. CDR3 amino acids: CASSFRRGVEAFF. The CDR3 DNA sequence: TGTGCCAGCAGTTTCCGCAGGGGCGTTGAAGCTTTCTTT.

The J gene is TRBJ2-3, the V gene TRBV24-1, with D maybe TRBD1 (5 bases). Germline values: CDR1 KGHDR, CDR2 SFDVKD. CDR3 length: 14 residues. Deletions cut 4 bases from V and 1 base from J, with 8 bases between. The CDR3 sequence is CATSDQGGTDTQYF. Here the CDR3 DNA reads TGTGCCACCAGTGACCAGGGTGGCACAGATACGCAGTATTTT.

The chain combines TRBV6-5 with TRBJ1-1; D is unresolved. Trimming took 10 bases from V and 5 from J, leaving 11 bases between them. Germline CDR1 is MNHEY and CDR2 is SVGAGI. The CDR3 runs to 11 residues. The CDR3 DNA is TGTGCCACCTTGGGTGAAACTGAAGCTTTCTTT. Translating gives CATLGETEAFF.

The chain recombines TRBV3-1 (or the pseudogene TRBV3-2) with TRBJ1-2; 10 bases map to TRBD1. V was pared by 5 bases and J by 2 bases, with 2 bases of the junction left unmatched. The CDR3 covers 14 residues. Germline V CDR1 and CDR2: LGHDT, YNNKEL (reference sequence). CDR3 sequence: CASSSGQGNYGYTF. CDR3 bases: TGTGCCAGCAGCTCGGGACAGGGGAACTATGGCTACACCTTC.

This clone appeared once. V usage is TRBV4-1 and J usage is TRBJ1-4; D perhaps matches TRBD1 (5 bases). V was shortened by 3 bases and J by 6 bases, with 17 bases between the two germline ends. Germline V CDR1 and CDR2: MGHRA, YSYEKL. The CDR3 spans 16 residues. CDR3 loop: CASSQAGKEVYEKLFF. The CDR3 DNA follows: TGCGCCAGCAGCCAGGCAGGGAAGGAGGTCTATGAAAAACTGTTTTTT.

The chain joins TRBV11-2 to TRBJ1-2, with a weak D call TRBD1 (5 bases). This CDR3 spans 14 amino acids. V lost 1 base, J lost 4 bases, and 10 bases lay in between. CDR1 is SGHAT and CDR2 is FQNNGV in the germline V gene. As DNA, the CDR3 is TGTGCCAGCAGCTTAGCGGGGCCCGGCTATGGCTACACCTTC. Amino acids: CASSLAGPGYGYTF.

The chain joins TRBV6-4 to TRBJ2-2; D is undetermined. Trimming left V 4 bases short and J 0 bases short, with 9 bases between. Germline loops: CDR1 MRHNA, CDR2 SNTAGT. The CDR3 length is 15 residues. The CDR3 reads CASSAHDSNTGELFF. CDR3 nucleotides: TGTGCCAGCAGTGCGCACGACTCGAACACCGGGGAGCTGTTTTTT.

CDR3 nucleotide sequence: TGTGCCAGTACCCCGGGACAGGGTGCAACTAATGAAAAACTGTTTTTT. It encodes CASTPGQGATNEKLFF. J is TRBJ1-4 and V is TRBV19; TRBD1 agrees at 9 bases. The germline V gene has CDR1 LNHDA and CDR2 SQIVND (reference sequence). Germline trimming cut 7 bases from V and 0 bases from J; bases unmatched to any gene: 6. CDR3 length: 16 residues.

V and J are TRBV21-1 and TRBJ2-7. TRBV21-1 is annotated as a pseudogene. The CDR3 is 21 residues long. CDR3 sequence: CASSNGDKSGTDGTFSYEQYF. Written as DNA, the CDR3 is TGTGCCAGCAGCAACGGTGACAAGTCCGGGACGGACGGGACCTTTTCCTACGAGCAGTACTTC.

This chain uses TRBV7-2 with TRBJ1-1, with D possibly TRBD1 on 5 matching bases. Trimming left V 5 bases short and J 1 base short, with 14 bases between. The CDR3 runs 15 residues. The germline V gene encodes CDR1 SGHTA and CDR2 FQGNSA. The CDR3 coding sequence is TGTGCCAGCAGCCCCCGCGGGGCCGAGAACACTGAAGCTTTCTTT. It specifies CASSPRGAENTEAFF.

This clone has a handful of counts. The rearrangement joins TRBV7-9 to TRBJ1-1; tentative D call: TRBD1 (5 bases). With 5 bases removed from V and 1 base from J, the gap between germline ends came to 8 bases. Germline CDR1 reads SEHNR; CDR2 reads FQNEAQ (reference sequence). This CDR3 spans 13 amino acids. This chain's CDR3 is CASSRDRNTEAFF. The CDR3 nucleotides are TGTGCCAGCAGCCGAGACAGGAACACTGAAGCTTTCTTT. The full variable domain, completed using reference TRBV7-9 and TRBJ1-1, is DTGVSQNPRHKITKRGQNVTFRCDPISEHNRLYWYRQTLGQGPEFLTYFQNEAQLEKSRLLSDRFSAERPKGSFSTLEIQRTEQGDSAMYLCASSRDRNTEAFFGQGTRLTVV.

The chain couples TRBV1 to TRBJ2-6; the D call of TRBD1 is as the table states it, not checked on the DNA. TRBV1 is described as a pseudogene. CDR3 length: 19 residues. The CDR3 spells CTSSLPKGTLPVGANVLTF. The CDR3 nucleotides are TGCACCAGCAGCCTCCCTAAGGGGACACTCCCGGTTGGGGCCAACGTCCTGACTTTC.

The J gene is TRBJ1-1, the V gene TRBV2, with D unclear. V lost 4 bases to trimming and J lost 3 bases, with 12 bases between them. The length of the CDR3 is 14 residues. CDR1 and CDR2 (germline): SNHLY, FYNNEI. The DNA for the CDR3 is TGTGCCAGCAGTGGGTTCGCAGGATACACTGAAGCTTTCTTT. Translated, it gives CASSGFAGYTEAFF.

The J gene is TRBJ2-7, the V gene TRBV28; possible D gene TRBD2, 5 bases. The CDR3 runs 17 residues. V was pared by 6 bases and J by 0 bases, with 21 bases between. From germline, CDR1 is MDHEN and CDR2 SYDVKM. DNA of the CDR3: TGTGCCAGCAGCGATCCCGGGTGGGGAGAGAGCTCCTACGAGCAGTACTTC. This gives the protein CASSDPGWGESSYEQYF.

CDR3 DNA sequence: TGTGCCAGCAGCGAAATTCTTGGTGAGCAGTTCTTC. Encoded protein: CASSEILGEQFF. The V and J genes are TRBV2 and TRBJ2-1; D unresolved. The CDR3 extends over 12 amino acids. Germline V gene data show CDR1 as SNHLY and CDR2 as FYNNEI. Trimming cost V 6 bases and J 9 bases, with 12 bases left between them.

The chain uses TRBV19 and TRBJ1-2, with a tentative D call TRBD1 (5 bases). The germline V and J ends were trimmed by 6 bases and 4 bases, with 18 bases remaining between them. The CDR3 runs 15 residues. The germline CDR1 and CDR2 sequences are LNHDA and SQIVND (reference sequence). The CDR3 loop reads CASSAARDGSYGYTF. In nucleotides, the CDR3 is TGTGCCAGTAGCGCCGCTCGGGACGGGAGCTATGGCTACACCTTC.

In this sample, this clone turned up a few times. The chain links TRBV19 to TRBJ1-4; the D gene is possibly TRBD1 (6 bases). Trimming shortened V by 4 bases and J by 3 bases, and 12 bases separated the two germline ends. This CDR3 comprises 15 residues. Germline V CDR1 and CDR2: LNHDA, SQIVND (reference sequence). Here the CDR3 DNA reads TGTGCCAGTAGTACCACAGGGATCTCTAATGAAAAACTGTTTTTT. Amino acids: CASSTTGISNEKLFF.

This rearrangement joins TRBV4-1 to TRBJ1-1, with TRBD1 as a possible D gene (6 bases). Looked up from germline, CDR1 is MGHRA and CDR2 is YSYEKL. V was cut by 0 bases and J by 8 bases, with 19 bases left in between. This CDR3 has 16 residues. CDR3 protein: CASSQDRSPTGTEAFF. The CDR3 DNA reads TGCGCCAGCAGCCAAGATCGGTCACCGACAGGCACCGAAGCTTTCTTT.

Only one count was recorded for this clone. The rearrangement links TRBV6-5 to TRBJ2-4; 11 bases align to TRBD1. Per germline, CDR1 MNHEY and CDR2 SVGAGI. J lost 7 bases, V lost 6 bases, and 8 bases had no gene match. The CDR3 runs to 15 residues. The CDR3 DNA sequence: TGTGCCAGCAGATTAGCCGGGACAGGGGGGAACATTCAGTACTTC. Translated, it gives CASRLAGTGGNIQYF.

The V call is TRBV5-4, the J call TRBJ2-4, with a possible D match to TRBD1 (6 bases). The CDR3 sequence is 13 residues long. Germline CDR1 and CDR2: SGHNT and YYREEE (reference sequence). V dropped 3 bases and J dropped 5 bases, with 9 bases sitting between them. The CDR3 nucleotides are TGTGCCAGCAGCTGGACAGCTCAAAACATTCAGTACTTC. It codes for CASSWTAQNIQYF.

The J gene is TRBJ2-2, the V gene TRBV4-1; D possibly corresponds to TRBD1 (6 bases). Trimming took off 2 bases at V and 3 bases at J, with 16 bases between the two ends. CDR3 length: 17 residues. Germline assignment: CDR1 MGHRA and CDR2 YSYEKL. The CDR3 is CASSQPPGAVYTGELFF. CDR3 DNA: TGCGCCAGCAGCCAACCCCCAGGGGCCGTTTACACCGGGGAGCTGTTTTTT.

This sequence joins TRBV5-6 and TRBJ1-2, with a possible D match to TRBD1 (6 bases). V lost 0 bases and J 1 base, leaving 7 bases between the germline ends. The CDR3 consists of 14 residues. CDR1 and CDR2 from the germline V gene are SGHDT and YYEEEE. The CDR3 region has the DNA TGTGCCAGCAGCTTGGACAGGGTTAACTATGGCTACACCTTC. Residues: CASSLDRVNYGYTF.

This CDR3 is CATSDFVRSTDTQYF. CDR3 DNA: TGTGCCACCAGTGATTTTGTCAGGAGCACAGATACGCAGTATTTT. The J gene is TRBJ2-3, the V gene TRBV24-1; D not certain. The CDR3 sequence is 15 residues long. Trimming cost V 1 base and J 0 bases, with 7 bases left between them. Germline CDR1 KGHDR, CDR2 SFDVKD.

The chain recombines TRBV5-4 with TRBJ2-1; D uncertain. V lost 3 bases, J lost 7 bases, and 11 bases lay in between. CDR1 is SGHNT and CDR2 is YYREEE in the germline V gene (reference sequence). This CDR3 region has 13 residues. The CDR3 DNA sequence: TGTGCCAGCAGCTCCCAAGGAGTAAATGAGCAGTTCTTC. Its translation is CASSSQGVNEQFF.

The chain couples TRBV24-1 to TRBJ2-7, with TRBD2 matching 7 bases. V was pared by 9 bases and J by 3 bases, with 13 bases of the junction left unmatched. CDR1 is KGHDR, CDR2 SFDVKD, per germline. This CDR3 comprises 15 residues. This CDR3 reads CATPTQREKRYEQYF. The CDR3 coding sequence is TGTGCCACCCCGACCCAGCGGGAAAAACGCTACGAGCAGTACTTC.

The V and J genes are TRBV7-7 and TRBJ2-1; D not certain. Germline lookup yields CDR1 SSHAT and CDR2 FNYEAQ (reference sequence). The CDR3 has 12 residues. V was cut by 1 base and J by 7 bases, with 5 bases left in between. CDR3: CASSLDGNEQFF. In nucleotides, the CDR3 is TGTGCCAGCAGCTTAGACGGGAATGAGCAGTTCTTC.

The CDR3 DNA follows: TGTGCCAGCTCAACGACCCCCATATCCCCTGGAAACACCATATATTTT. Its translation is CASSTTPISPGNTIYF. J is TRBJ1-3 and V is TRBV18, with no clear D. The CDR3 extends over 16 amino acids. From germline, CDR1 is KGHSH and CDR2 LQKENI. V was clipped by 5 bases and J by 2 bases, with 16 bases between them.

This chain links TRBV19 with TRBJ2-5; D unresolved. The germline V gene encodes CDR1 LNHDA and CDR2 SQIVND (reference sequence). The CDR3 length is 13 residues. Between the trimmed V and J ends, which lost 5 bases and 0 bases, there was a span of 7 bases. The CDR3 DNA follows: TGTGCCAGTAGTGGGTCGTACCAAGAGACCCAGTACTTC. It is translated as CASSGSYQETQYF.

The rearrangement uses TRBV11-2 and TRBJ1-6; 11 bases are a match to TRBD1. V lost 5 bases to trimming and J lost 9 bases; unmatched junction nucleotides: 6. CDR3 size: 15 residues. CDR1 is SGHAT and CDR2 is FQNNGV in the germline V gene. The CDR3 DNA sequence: TGTGCCAGCAGCGATGGGACAGGGGGTATTTCACCCCTCCACTTT. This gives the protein CASSDGTGGISPLHF. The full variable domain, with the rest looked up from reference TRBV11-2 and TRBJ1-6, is EAGVAQSPRYKIIEKRQSVAFWCNPISGHATLYWYQQILGQGPKLLIQFQNNGVVDDSQLPKDRFSAERLKGVDSTLKIQPAKLEDSAVYLCASSDGTGGISPLHFGNGTRLTVT.